Listed here are 7 T cell receptor beta chains from one sample, sequenced in a study of T cell clonality in common variable immunodeficiency. TCRdb's table, derived via immunoSEQ multiplex PCR, lists solely in-frame clones and lacks some. The counts give about 37,000 clones, none of them seen only once; roughly 3% is held by the top ten. Sequenced material: peripheral blood mononuclear cells. Source of these receptors: a person aged 18 to 70 in good health.

This clone was seen at least ten times. The read falls 3 residues short of the CDR3 end, and the missing part is taken from the germline J gene. The V gene is TRBV9, the J gene TRBJ2-3; 7 bases match TRBD2. Germline CDR1 is SGDLS and CDR2 is YYNGEE. With V trimmed by 0 bases and J by 4 bases, 11 bases remained unmatched. The CDR3 totals 17 residues. The sequenced CDR3 bases are TGTGCCAGCAGCGTAGTAATGGGCGGGAGTAGGGCAGATACG. As protein: CASSVVMGGSRADT. In full, the CDR3 is CASSVVMGGSRADTQYF.

This clone was detected ten times or more. Sequencing ends 3 residues short of the CDR3 end; the germline J gene provides the rest. The V gene is TRBV30, the J gene TRBJ2-2; TRBD2 agrees at 10 bases. CDR1 and CDR2 from the germline V gene are GTSNPN and SVGIG (reference sequence). This CDR3 is 18 amino acids long. V shed 0 bases and J 4 bases; nucleotides not matched to a gene: 11. The CDR3 spells CAWSVLQREGRRTGELFF. The CDR3 DNA, read in part, is TGTGCCTGGAGTGTACTCCAGCGGGAGGGCCGACGCACCGGGGAG.

This clone was seen many times. Read data end 3 residues before the CDR3 end; the end is taken from the germline J gene. The rearrangement links TRBV18 to TRBJ2-4; 7 bases align to TRBD1. Germline trimming cut 3 bases from V and 7 bases from J; bases unmatched to any gene: 3. CDR3 size: 13 residues. From germline, CDR1 is KGHSH and CDR2 LQKENI. The covered CDR3 bases are TGTGCCAGCTCACCGCTACAGGGGAACATT. Encoded protein: CASSPLQGNI. The whole CDR3 sequence reads CASSPLQGNIQYF.

In this sample, this clone turned up many times. The CDR3 end is not reached by the read, which stops 3 residues before it; the germline J gene fills it in. The J gene is TRBJ2-1, the V gene TRBV20-1, with 11 bases matching TRBD2. V dropped 4 bases and J dropped 7; count of bases not matched to a gene: 9. Germline assignment: CDR1 DFQATT and CDR2 SNEGSKA (reference sequence). This CDR3 is built from 15 residues. CDR3 DNA, as far as it was read: TGCAGTGCTACCCCACTAGCGGGAGTGGGGAATGAG. It translates to CSATPLAGVGNE. The entire CDR3 protein reads CSATPLAGVGNEQFF.

This clone showed up many times. The sequenced fragment ends 3 residues before the CDR3 boundary, so the rest is inferred from the germline J gene. V is TRBV4-1 and J is TRBJ2-5; D is ambiguous. The germline CDR1 and CDR2 sequences are MGHRA and YSYEKL. Trimming pared 1 base from V and 2 bases from J, leaving 11 bases between. This CDR3 region has 15 residues. The CDR3 loop reads CASSQVPGQQETQYF. The covered CDR3 bases are TGCGCCAGCAGCCAAGTTCCAGGTCAACAAGAGACC.

This clone has at least ten counts. Sequencing ends 3 residues short of the CDR3 end; the germline J gene provides the rest. The rearrangement joins TRBV28 to TRBJ2-3; 7 bases match TRBD2. Trimming took 3 bases from V and 1 from J; bases not matched to a gene: 4. This CDR3 comprises 15 residues. Germline V gives CDR1 MDHEN, CDR2 SYDVKM. The sequenced CDR3 bases are TGTGCCAGCAGTTTCCTTACTAGCGGCACAGATACG. Encoded protein: CASSFLTSGTDT. In full, the CDR3 is CASSFLTSGTDTQYF. Drawing the rest from reference TRBV28 and TRBJ2-3, the complete variable domain is DVKVTQSSRYLVKRTGEKVFLECVQDMDHENMFWYRQDPGLGLRLIYFSYDVKMKEKGDIPEGYSVSREKKERFSLILESASTNQTSMYLCASSFLTSGTDTQYFGPGTRLTVL.

This clone was counted at least ten times. Read sequence stops 3 residues before the CDR3 end, and the germline J gene provides the missing end. The gene calls are TRBV30 and TRBJ1-1; possibly TRBD1 for D (5 bases). Trimming took 3 bases from V and 6 from J, leaving 14 bases between them. The germline CDR1 and CDR2 sequences are GTSNPN and SVGIG (reference sequence). The CDR3 has 13 residues. This CDR3 is CAWRLSGSSEAFF. CDR3 DNA (partial): TGTGCCTGGAGATTGTCAGGGTCCTCTGAA. The full variable domain, its missing parts supplied by reference TRBV30 and TRBJ1-1, is SQTIHQWPATLVQPVGSPLSLECTVEGTSNPNLYWYRQAAGRGLQLLFYSVGIGQISSEVPQNLSASRPQDRQFILSSKKLLLSDSGFYLCAWRLSGSSEAFFGQGTRLTVV.